These T cell receptor beta chains were read from a single sample in a study of cytomegalovirus exposure and HLA in healthy donors. Libraries were prepared by immunoSEQ multiplex PCR; TCRdb keeps only in-frame clonotypes and omits some of them. In the table there are some 150,000 clones, 79% of which are singletons. Sequencing was carried out using PBMCs. All receptors come from a man aged 50 to 59 in good health and CMV-seropositive. Each CDR3 is given with its conserved first and last residue. Fields, in order: CDR3 DNA, CDR3 protein, J gene, D gene, V gene, clone size. A D gene is named only where the DNA matches it firmly. The size entry is marked missing in some rows and otherwise reads once, few, many or a size class.

cdr3_nt: TGTGCCAGCTCACCCCAGACTAGTGATACGCAGTATTTT
cdr3_aa: CASSPQTSDTQYF
j_call: TRBJ2-3
d_call: -
v_call: TRBV18
clone_size: -

cdr3_nt: TGCGCCAGCAGCTTGACGACAGCCCCGACGGACTATGGCTACACCTTC
cdr3_aa: CASSLTTAPTDYGYTF
j_call: TRBJ1-2
d_call: -
v_call: TRBV5-1
clone_size: few

cdr3_nt: TGTGCCATCAGGGGGCCAGATACGCAGTATTTT
cdr3_aa: CAIRGPDTQYF
j_call: TRBJ2-3
d_call: -
v_call: TRBV10-3
clone_size: once

cdr3_nt: TGTGCCAGCAGTTCCACTAACAATCAGCCCCAGCATTTT
cdr3_aa: CASSSTNNQPQHF
j_call: TRBJ1-5
d_call: -
v_call: TRBV28
clone_size: -

cdr3_nt: TGTGCCAGCAGCCGAGATGGGACAGGGAACGAAAAACTGTTTTTT
cdr3_aa: CASSRDGTGNEKLFF
j_call: TRBJ1-4
d_call: TRBD1
v_call: TRBV6-6
clone_size: -

cdr3_nt: TGTGCCAGCAGCCAAGCGCGGGATACGCAGTATTTT
cdr3_aa: CASSQARDTQYF
j_call: TRBJ2-3
d_call: -
v_call: TRBV4-2
clone_size: few

cdr3_nt: TGTGCCAGCAGCTTAGCTAGGCAGGGGTATGGCTACACCTTC
cdr3_aa: CASSLARQGYGYTF
j_call: TRBJ1-2
d_call: -
v_call: TRBV11-2
clone_size: -

cdr3_nt: TGTGCCAGCAGCTTTGGACAGGGGAGGGGTGATACGCAGTATTTT
cdr3_aa: CASSFGQGRGDTQYF
j_call: TRBJ2-3
d_call: TRBD1
v_call: TRBV7-9
clone_size: once

cdr3_nt: TGTGCCAGCAATGGGCCTAATCTAAACGGTGAAGCTTTCTTT
cdr3_aa: CASNGPNLNGEAFF
j_call: TRBJ1-1
d_call: -
v_call: TRBV2
clone_size: -

cdr3_nt: TGTGCCAGCAGCTTAGTTATAGACATTGAATATAATTCACCCCTCCACTTT
cdr3_aa: CASSLVIDIEYNSPLHF
j_call: TRBJ1-6
d_call: -
v_call: TRBV11-3
clone_size: -

cdr3_nt: TGTGCCAGCAGTTTATGGCGGGAGGCCTACAATGAGCAGTTCTTC
cdr3_aa: CASSLWREAYNEQFF
j_call: TRBJ2-1
d_call: TRBD2
v_call: TRBV28
clone_size: -

cdr3_nt: TGTGCCAGCAGCCTGAGGGGAGGTGGAAACACCATATATTTT
cdr3_aa: CASSLRGGGNTIYF
j_call: TRBJ1-3
d_call: -
v_call: TRBV5-4
clone_size: -

cdr3_nt: TGTGCCAGCAGCCCTCAACCGGGACAGGGCTATGGCTACACCTTC
cdr3_aa: CASSPQPGQGYGYTF
j_call: TRBJ1-2
d_call: TRBD1
v_call: TRBV9
clone_size: -

cdr3_nt: TGTGCCAGTAGAAAGACCGGACAGGGACTATACAATGAGCAGTTCTTC
cdr3_aa: CASRKTGQGLYNEQFF
j_call: TRBJ2-1
d_call: -
v_call: TRBV19
clone_size: -

cdr3_nt: TGCAGCGTTGAAAGGAGCGGGAGCAACACCGGGGAGCTGTTTTTT
cdr3_aa: CSVERSGSNTGELFF
j_call: TRBJ2-2
d_call: TRBD2
v_call: TRBV29-1
clone_size: -

cdr3_nt: TGTGCCAGCAGTTCACCGGGACTAGTCTACAATGAGCAGTTCTTC
cdr3_aa: CASSSPGLVYNEQFF
j_call: TRBJ2-1
d_call: TRBD2
v_call: TRBV27
clone_size: -